The 18 T cell receptor beta chains below come from one sample, sequenced in a study of blood T cell repertoires in COVID-19. Sequencing was performed with immunoSEQ multiplex PCR; in TCRdb, only in-frame clones are kept and a portion is missing. Of about 260,000 clones in the sample, roughly 84% are singletons; the top ten hold over 1.5%. Specimen: peripheral blood. The receptors shown here come from a middle-aged woman who had recovered from COVID-19.

This clone was detected a few times. The V gene is TRBV6-5, the J gene TRBJ1-1; D is unresolved. With 7 bases removed from V and 1 base from J, the gap between germline ends came to 13 bases. Germline values: CDR1 MNHEY, CDR2 SVGAGI. The CDR3 runs 14 residues. The CDR3 loop reads CASTTRGRNTEAFF. CDR3 DNA: TGTGCCAGCACCACAAGAGGAAGGAACACTGAAGCTTTCTTT.

The chain uses TRBV11-2 and TRBJ2-2; a possible D gene is TRBD2 (6 bases). The CDR3 consists of 18 residues. Trimming removed 4 bases from V and 3 bases from J, with 21 bases in between. Germline CDR1 and CDR2: SGHAT and FQNNGV. CDR3 DNA: TGTGCCAGCAGCTCATTCCCCCGGGAGTCTAGATACACCGGGGAGCTGTTTTTT. This encodes CASSSFPRESRYTGELFF.

This clone occurred a few times. The chain is built from TRBV2 and TRBJ1-1; a weak D match, TRBD1 (6 bases). The CDR3 spans 13 residues. Trimming shortened V by 2 bases and J by 10 bases, and 14 bases separated the two germline ends. Germline V lookup: CDR1 SNHLY, CDR2 FYNNEI. CDR3 amino acids: CASSERGGAGAFF. The CDR3 DNA sequence: TGTGCCAGCAGTGAACGGGGGGGCGCAGGAGCTTTCTTT.

This CDR3 reads CASSLSSPEAFF. CDR3 sequence (DNA): TGTGCCAGCAGTTTATCTAGCCCTGAAGCTTTCTTT. The gene calls are TRBV12-3 or TRBV12-4 and TRBJ1-1, with D unresolved. The CDR3 runs 12 residues. The ends were cut back, 2 bases at V and 6 bases at J, with 7 bases in the middle.

V is TRBV10-2 and J is TRBJ1-5, with 9 bases fitting TRBD1. The germline gives CDR1 WSHSY, CDR2 SAAADI. V shed 2 bases, J shed 2 bases, and the junction held 1 base outside the gene matches. CDR3 size: 15 residues. CDR3 amino acids: CASSERTGGNQPQHF. The CDR3 DNA reads TGCGCCAGCAGTGAGAGGACAGGGGGCAATCAGCCCCAGCATTTT.

This chain links TRBV27 with TRBJ2-7, with TRBD1 identical over 8 bases. The CDR3 spans 16 residues. Germline values: CDR1 MNHEY, CDR2 SMNVEV (reference sequence). The trim removed 5 bases at V and 5 bases at J, leaving 14 bases unmatched. CDR3 amino acids: CASSDRRGRRSDEQYF. The DNA for the CDR3 is TGTGCCAGCAGTGACCGCAGGGGGCGAAGGTCCGACGAGCAGTACTTC.

This sequence joins TRBV7-3 and TRBJ2-1; no clear D. Trimming cost V 5 bases and J 7 bases, with 12 bases left between them. CDR1 SGHTA and CDR2 FQGTGA come from the germline V gene. The CDR3 runs 13 residues. The CDR3 is CASSIQARNEQFF. The CDR3 coding sequence is TGTGCCAGCAGCATTCAGGCCCGGAATGAGCAGTTCTTC.

V is TRBV16 and J is TRBJ1-2; tentatively, D is TRBD1 (6 bases). CDR1 is KGHSY, CDR2 FQNENV, per germline. This CDR3 spans 12 amino acids. Trimming took 6 bases from V and 7 from J, leaving 12 bases between them. CDR3 nucleotides: TGTGCCAGCAGATCAATGACAGGTGGCTACACCTTC. As protein: CASRSMTGGYTF. The full variable domain, its missing parts supplied by reference TRBV16 and TRBJ1-2, is GEEVAQTPKHLVRGEGQKAKLYCAPIKGHSYVFWYQQVLKNEFKFLISFQNENVFDETGMPKERFSAKCLPNSPCSLEIQATKLEDSAVYFCASRSMTGGYTFGSGTRLTVV.

This clone was observed once. The chain is built from TRBV2 and TRBJ1-1; D might be TRBD1 (6 bases). Trimming stripped 3 bases from V and 3 bases from J, with 11 bases between. From germline, CDR1 is SNHLY and CDR2 FYNNEI. The CDR3 length is 14 residues. CDR3: CASSDKAGDTEAFF. CDR3 nucleotides: TGTGCCAGCAGTGATAAGGCAGGGGACACTGAAGCTTTCTTT.

The V call is TRBV3-1 (or the pseudogene TRBV3-2), the J call TRBJ1-5; D not resolved. The CDR3 has 13 amino acids. V lost 3 bases to trimming and J lost 9 bases, with 12 bases between them. Germline CDR1 is LGHDT and CDR2 is YNNKEL (reference sequence). The CDR3 nucleotides read TGTGCCAGCAGCCAGGGAGCCCGGGGGCCCCAGCATTTT. Translation gives CASSQGARGPQHF.

This sequence joins TRBV12-3 or TRBV12-4 and TRBJ2-2; no firm D call. V was pared by 3 bases and J by 1 base, with 3 bases between. The CDR3 has 13 amino acids. The CDR3 sequence is CASSFMNTGELFF. The CDR3 nucleotides are TGTGCCAGCAGTTTTATGAACACCGGGGAGCTGTTTTTT.

The chain employs TRBV19 and TRBJ2-7, with D possibly matching TRBD1 (5 bases). The length of the CDR3 is 14 residues. Trimming cost V 7 bases and J 5 bases, with 18 bases left between them. Germline CDR1 is LNHDA and CDR2 is SQIVND (reference sequence). CDR3 in DNA: TGTGCCAGTACCCCTGGGGCAGGGTTAAACGAGCAGTACTTC. Translating gives CASTPGAGLNEQYF. Drawing the rest from reference TRBV19 and TRBJ2-7, the complete variable domain is DGGITQSPKYLFRKEGQNVTLSCEQNLNHDAMYWYRQDPGQGLRLIYYSQIVNDFQKGDIAEGYSVSREKKESFPLTVTSAQKNPTAFYLCASTPGAGLNEQYFGPGTRLTVT.

This chain connects TRBV5-1 to TRBJ2-2; TRBD2 might be the D (5 bases). Germline V CDR1 and CDR2: SGHRS, YFSETQ. This CDR3 is built from 14 residues. V lost 6 bases and J lost 8, with 17 bases in between. For the CDR3, the DNA is TGCGCCAGCACCCTCCAGTCCCGGGGAGGGGAGCTGTTTTTT. Protein sequence: CASTLQSRGGELFF. The full variable domain, its missing parts supplied by reference TRBV5-1 and TRBJ2-2, is KAGVTQTPRYLIKTRGQQVTLSCSPISGHRSVSWYQQTPGQGLQFLFEYFSETQRNKGNFPGRFSGRQFSNSRSEMNVSTLELGDSALYLCASTLQSRGGELFFGEGSRLTVL.

The CDR3 bases are TGTGCCAGCAGTGAAGCGCTTGGGACAGGCTTCAACACCGGGGAGCTGTTTTTT. Translating it yields CASSEALGTGFNTGELFF. The chain couples TRBV2 to TRBJ2-2, with 8 bases identical to TRBD1. V was clipped by 0 bases and J by 2 bases; unmatched bases: 8. Germline-derived CDR1 and CDR2 are SNHLY and FYNNEI. This CDR3 comprises 18 residues.

The J gene is TRBJ1-1, the V gene TRBV19; the match to TRBD1 covers 7 bases. V trimming: 5 bases; J trimming: 0 bases; junction bases outside the gene matches: 3. Looked up from germline, CDR1 is LNHDA and CDR2 is SQIVND (reference sequence). CDR3 length: 14 amino acids. DNA of the CDR3: TGTGCCAGTAGTTTACAGGGGCTGAACACTGAAGCTTTCTTT. Its translation is CASSLQGLNTEAFF.

V is TRBV11-2 and J is TRBJ1-1, with TRBD1 matching 7 bases. V shed 5 bases, J shed 0 bases, and the junction held 3 bases outside the gene matches. CDR1 and CDR2 (germline): SGHAT, FQNNGV. The CDR3 covers 14 residues. The CDR3 bases are TGTGCCAGCAGCGAGGACAGGCTGAACACTGAAGCTTTCTTT. It is translated as CASSEDRLNTEAFF.

The chain carries TRBV5-1 and TRBJ2-1; 9 bases map to TRBD1. The CDR3 extends over 15 amino acids. The germline V gene has CDR1 SGHRS and CDR2 YFSETQ. With 2 bases clipped from V and 11 bases from J, the junction kept 11 bases outside the gene matches. The CDR3 reads CASSLGQGSDRKQFF. In DNA form, the CDR3 reads TGCGCCAGCAGCTTAGGACAGGGGTCTGATAGGAAGCAGTTCTTC.

This clone was counted between two and nine times. The chain employs TRBV28 and TRBJ2-7; tentative D call: TRBD1 (5 bases). Germline assignment: CDR1 MDHEN and CDR2 SYDVKM. The CDR3 runs to 14 residues. Trimming took 1 base from V and 5 from J, leaving 12 bases between them. CDR3: CASSLFYWGHEQYF. CDR3 nucleotide sequence: TGTGCCAGCAGTTTATTCTACTGGGGCCACGAGCAGTACTTC.